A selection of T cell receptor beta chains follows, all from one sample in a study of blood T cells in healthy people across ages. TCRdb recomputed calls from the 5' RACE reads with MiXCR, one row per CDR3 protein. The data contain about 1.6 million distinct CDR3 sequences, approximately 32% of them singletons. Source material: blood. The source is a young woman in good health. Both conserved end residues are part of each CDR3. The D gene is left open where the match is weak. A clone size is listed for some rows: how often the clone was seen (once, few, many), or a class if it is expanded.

CDR3: CASSYRRGLETQYF; DNA: TGTGCCAGCAGCTACCGACGGGGGCTAGAGACCCAGTACTTC; D: -; J: TRBJ2-5; size: few; V: TRBV3-1
CDR3: CASSPWTGANEKLFF; DNA: TGTGCCAGCAGCCCATGGACAGGGGCGAATGAAAAACTGTTTTTT; D: TRBD1; J: TRBJ1-4; size: once; V: TRBV11-2
CDR3: CASSQGLVSNYGYTF; DNA: TGTGCCAGCAGCCAAGGGCTGGTTAGTAACTATGGCTACACCTTC; D: -; J: TRBJ1-2; size: few; V: TRBV3-1
CDR3: CASSQETSAHHEQYF; DNA: TGTGCCAGCAGCCAAGAGACTAGCGCTCACCACGAGCAGTACTTC; D: TRBD2; J: TRBJ2-7; size: -; V: TRBV4-2
CDR3: CASSLALSGPPYNEQFF; DNA: TGTGCCAGCAGCTTAGCCCTGAGCGGTCCCCCCTACAATGAGCAGTTCTTC; D: -; J: TRBJ2-1; size: few; V: TRBV11-2
CDR3: CASSLAGGDTRYF; DNA: TGTGCCAGCAGCTTAGCTGGGGGAGATACGCGGTATTTT; D: -; J: TRBJ2-3; size: -; V: TRBV7-7
CDR3: CASIGRADTQYF; DNA: TGTGCCAGCATTGGGAGAGCAGATACGCAGTATTTT; D: -; J: TRBJ2-3; size: -; V: TRBV12-3/TRBV12-4
CDR3: CASSPSGLGHNEQFF; DNA: TGTGCCAGTAGTCCATCCGGACTGGGTCACAATGAGCAGTTCTTC; D: -; J: TRBJ2-1; size: -; V: TRBV19
CDR3: CASSQTDRDYQAGYTF; DNA: TGCGCCAGCAGCCAGACTGACAGGGATTATCAGGCTGGCTACACCTTC; D: TRBD1; J: TRBJ1-2; size: few; V: TRBV4-1
CDR3: CASSRPAGLAASQYF; DNA: TGTGCCAGCAGCCGACCCGCGGGACTAGCGGCCTCCCAGTACTTC; D: TRBD2; J: TRBJ2-5; size: -; V: TRBV4-2
CDR3: CASSEGGTSVETQYF; DNA: TGTGCCAGCAGTGAAGGAGGGACTAGCGTAGAGACCCAGTACTTC; D: TRBD2; J: TRBJ2-5; size: few; V: TRBV6-1
CDR3: CSAPKGQLKNYGYTF; DNA: TGCAGTGCTCCCAAGGGACAGCTCAAAAACTATGGCTACACCTTC; D: TRBD1; J: TRBJ1-2; size: -; V: TRBV20-1
CDR3: CASSPGQLYRMNTEAFF; DNA: TGTGCCAGCAGTCCGGGACAGCTATATCGGATGAACACTGAAGCTTTCTTT; D: TRBD1; J: TRBJ1-1; size: -; V: TRBV7-2
CDR3: CASNPSGTGAEDTQYF; DNA: TGTGCCAGCAATCCATCCGGGACAGGGGCGGAAGATACGCAGTATTTT; D: TRBD1; J: TRBJ2-3; size: few; V: TRBV6-9
CDR3: CASSSGVAKTHNEQFF; DNA: TGCGCCAGCAGTTCGGGGGTAGCCAAGACCCACAATGAGCAGTTCTTC; D: -; J: TRBJ2-1; size: few; V: TRBV4-1
CDR3: CASSPRGGGTEAFF; DNA: TGTGCCAGCAGCCCTCGGGGGGGAGGGACTGAAGCTTTCTTT; D: -; J: TRBJ1-1; size: few; V: TRBV7-3
CDR3: CASSRTGWGTEAFF; DNA: TGCGCCAGCAGCCGGACAGGGTGGGGCACTGAAGCTTTCTTT; D: TRBD1; J: TRBJ1-1; size: -; V: TRBV5-1
CDR3: CASSRRITGHEQYF; DNA: TGTGCCAGCAGTCGCAGGATCACGGGCCACGAGCAGTACTTC; D: -; J: TRBJ2-7; size: -; V: TRBV14
CDR3: CASTSPSDYNEQFF; DNA: TGTGCCAGCACCTCCCCTAGCGACTACAATGAGCAGTTCTTC; D: -; J: TRBJ2-1; size: few; V: TRBV28
CDR3: CSVEGGYGYTF; DNA: TGCAGCGTTGAAGGCGGCTATGGCTACACCTTC; D: -; J: TRBJ1-2; size: many; V: TRBV29-1
CDR3: CASSLADGRIKDTQYF; DNA: TGTGCCAGCAGCCTCGCTGACGGGAGAATCAAAGATACGCAGTATTTT; D: -; J: TRBJ2-3; size: -; V: TRBV9
CDR3: CASGLGMNTEAFF; DNA: TGTGCCAGCGGCTTAGGCATGAACACTGAAGCTTTCTTT; D: -; J: TRBJ1-1; size: -; V: TRBV7-3
CDR3: CSVEYNPGGTEAFF; DNA: TGCAGCGTTGAATATAACCCTGGCGGGACTGAAGCTTTCTTT; D: -; J: TRBJ1-1; size: few; V: TRBV29-1
CDR3: CASSVLAGYQETQYF; DNA: TGCGCCAGCAGCGTTCTAGCGGGGTACCAAGAGACCCAGTACTTC; D: TRBD2; J: TRBJ2-5; size: -; V: TRBV10-2
CDR3: CASSRLQRDPDTQYF; DNA: TGTGCCAGCAGCCGCTTACAGCGGGACCCAGATACGCAGTATTTT; D: TRBD2; J: TRBJ2-3; size: few; V: TRBV5-5
CDR3: CASSQRTGILNEQFF; DNA: TGTGCCAGCAGCCAACGCACAGGGATCCTTAATGAGCAGTTCTTC; D: -; J: TRBJ2-1; size: few; V: TRBV14
CDR3: CASFQGEQYF; DNA: TGCGCCAGTTTTCAGGGAGAGCAGTACTTC; D: -; J: TRBJ2-7; size: few; V: TRBV10-2
CDR3: CANSPRQPTEQFF; DNA: TGTGCCAACTCACCACGGCAGCCCACTGAGCAGTTCTTC; D: -; J: TRBJ2-1; size: -; V: TRBV18
CDR3: CASSSATGSDNQPQHF; DNA: TGTGCCAGCAGTTCCGCGACAGGGAGTGACAATCAGCCCCAGCATTTT; D: TRBD1; J: TRBJ1-5; size: once; V: TRBV28
CDR3: CASSPAASGAFYEQYF; DNA: TGTGCCAGCAGCCCAGCGGCCTCAGGGGCATTCTACGAGCAGTACTTC; D: -; J: TRBJ2-7; size: many; V: TRBV7-6
CDR3: CVISEGGWGEQFF; DNA: TGTGTCATCAGTGAAGGGGGATGGGGAGAGCAGTTCTTC; D: -; J: TRBJ2-1; size: -; V: TRBV10-3
CDR3: CASSPIAGAFYNEQFF; DNA: TGCGCCAGCAGCCCGATAGCGGGGGCCTTCTACAATGAGCAGTTCTTC; D: TRBD2; J: TRBJ2-1; size: -; V: TRBV11-2
CDR3: CASSLGRANEQYF; DNA: TGCGCCAGCAGCTTGGGCAGGGCCAACGAGCAGTACTTC; D: -; J: TRBJ2-7; size: few; V: TRBV5-1
CDR3: CASSEETGASYEQYF; DNA: TGTGCCAGCAGTGAAGAGACAGGTGCCTCCTACGAGCAGTACTTC; D: -; J: TRBJ2-7; size: -; V: TRBV2
CDR3: CSATPRRSNQPQHF; DNA: TGCAGTGCTACCCCCCGTAGGAGCAATCAGCCCCAGCATTTT; D: -; J: TRBJ1-5; size: -; V: TRBV20-1
CDR3: CASSSQHLTSGAHNEQFF; DNA: TGTGCCAGCAGCTCCCAACACCTGACTAGCGGGGCACACAATGAGCAGTTCTTC; D: TRBD2; J: TRBJ2-1; size: -; V: TRBV11-2
CDR3: CATSDTQGYEQYF; DNA: TGTGCCACCAGTGATACACAGGGATACGAGCAGTACTTC; D: -; J: TRBJ2-7; size: many; V: TRBV24-1
CDR3: CASSLVLGGGEETQYF; DNA: TGTGCCAGCAGTTTGGTTTTGGGTGGGGGGGAAGAGACCCAGTACTTC; D: TRBD2; J: TRBJ2-5; size: -; V: TRBV12-3/TRBV12-4
CDR3: CASSPEISGANVLTF; DNA: TGTGCCAGCAGTCCCGAGATCTCTGGGGCCAACGTCCTGACTTTC; D: -; J: TRBJ2-6; size: -; V: TRBV28
CDR3: CASSSLAQGPYEQYF; DNA: TGTGCCAGCAGTTCATTGGCACAGGGACCCTACGAGCAGTACTTC; D: -; J: TRBJ2-7; size: few; V: TRBV27
CDR3: CASRKTGTGVNTGELFF; DNA: TGTGCCAGCAGGAAGACCGGGACAGGGGTGAACACCGGGGAGCTGTTTTTT; D: TRBD1; J: TRBJ2-2; size: -; V: TRBV12-3/TRBV12-4
CDR3: CSAPSAGYEQYF; DNA: TGCAGTGCTCCCTCGGCGGGCTACGAGCAGTACTTC; D: -; J: TRBJ2-7; size: -; V: TRBV20-1
CDR3: CASSGGGQNLRETQYF; DNA: TGCGCCAGCAGCGGGGGGGGACAGAACCTCCGAGAGACCCAGTACTTC; D: -; J: TRBJ2-5; size: -; V: TRBV5-1
CDR3: CASSPYGEGQWNEQFF; DNA: TGTGCCAGCAGCCCATATGGGGAGGGCCAATGGAATGAGCAGTTCTTC; D: TRBD2; J: TRBJ2-1; size: -; V: TRBV28
CDR3: CAISESSLAGTRETQYF; DNA: TGTGCCATCAGTGAGTCGTCCCTAGCGGGTACCCGAGAGACCCAGTACTTC; D: TRBD2; J: TRBJ2-5; size: few; V: TRBV10-3
CDR3: CASSHEGGRAGQETQYF; DNA: TGTGCCAGCAGCCATGAAGGGGGAAGGGCTGGCCAAGAGACCCAGTACTTC; D: -; J: TRBJ2-5; size: few; V: TRBV11-2
CDR3: CASSSMSGAVNEQFF; DNA: TGTGCCAGCAGTTCCATGTCAGGGGCGGTCAATGAGCAGTTCTTC; D: -; J: TRBJ2-1; size: -; V: TRBV12-3/TRBV12-4